What follows are 22 T cell receptor beta chains derived from one specimen sequenced in a study of sequential checkpoint blockade in melanoma. This sample's treatment: randomized to nivolumab then ipilimumab (arm A) or the reverse (arm B). Libraries were prepared by immunoSEQ multiplex PCR; TCRdb keeps only in-frame clonotypes and omits some of them. In the table there are about 9,100 clones, roughly four fifths of which are singletons. The specimen was CD8+ T cells sorted from blood (inferred from file names), collected from a patient given nivolumab and ipilimumab in sequence. The receptor set was obtained from a human donor with melanoma.

This rearrangement joins TRBV9 to TRBJ2-1; the match to TRBD2 covers 9 bases. In germline, CDR1 is SGDLS, CDR2 YYNGEE. The CDR3 length is 20 residues. The V and J ends lost 4 bases and 2 bases, in that order; junction bases with no gene match: 19. CDR3 DNA: TGTGCCAGCAGCCGTAGGGGTCAGTTAGCGGGAGAGGGGACCTACAATGAGCAGTTCTTC. This sequence encodes CASSRRGQLAGEGTYNEQFF.

This clone was seen more than once but under ten times. This rearrangement joins TRBV6-5 to TRBJ1-4; 7 positions match TRBD1. V lost 4 bases to trimming and J lost 2 bases; unmatched junction nucleotides: 7. Germline V CDR1 and CDR2: MNHEY, SVGAGI. The CDR3 has 16 amino acids. CDR3 in amino acids: CASSLTGWATNEKLFF. CDR3 bases: TGTGCCAGCAGTTTGACAGGGTGGGCGACTAATGAAAAACTGTTTTTT.

V and J are TRBV5-1 and TRBJ2-7; TRBD1 aligns across 7 bases. Germline CDR1 reads SGHRS; CDR2 reads YFSETQ. V was pared by 0 bases and J by 3 bases, with 9 bases of the junction left unmatched. CDR3 size: 16 residues. CDR3 DNA: TGCGCCAGCAGCTTGGCAGGGACAGTCCTCGGCTACGAGCAGTACTTC. Translated, it gives CASSLAGTVLGYEQYF.

This chain uses TRBV5-5 with TRBJ2-3, with a possible D match to TRBD1 (6 bases). Trimming pared 0 bases from V and 2 bases from J, leaving 10 bases between. The CDR3 covers 15 residues. Germline CDR1 and CDR2: SGHKS and YYEKEE (reference sequence). CDR3 bases: TGTGCCAGCAGCTTGGGGGACACCGACACAGATACGCAGTATTTT. Its translation is CASSLGDTDTDTQYF.

CDR3 sequence reads: CASSRDSFSYNEQFF. The CDR3 bases are TGCGCCAGCAGCCGCGACTCTTTCTCCTACAATGAGCAGTTCTTC. The chain joins TRBV5-1 to TRBJ2-1; the D is unclear. Per the germline V gene, CDR1 is SGHRS and CDR2 is YFSETQ. The germline V and J ends were trimmed by 4 bases and 0 bases, with 11 bases remaining between them. The CDR3 runs 15 residues.

The J gene is TRBJ2-7, the V gene TRBV7-9; 10 nucleotides match TRBD1. V shed 6 bases and J 3 bases; nucleotides not matched to a gene: 2. The germline gives CDR1 SEHNR, CDR2 FQNEAQ (reference sequence). This CDR3 is 13 amino acids long. CDR3 coding DNA: TGTGCCAGCAGAGGACAGGGGGGCTACGAGCAGTACTTC. Its translation is CASRGQGGYEQYF.

The V call is TRBV6-1, the J call TRBJ1-1; 11 nucleotides match TRBD1. Losses at the gene ends were 4 bases for V and 3 bases for J; bases not matched to a gene: 4. The germline gives CDR1 MNHNS, CDR2 SASEGT. CDR3 length: 15 residues. The CDR3 nucleotides read TGTGCCAGCAGTGGGACAGGGGGCGCGTACACTGAAGCTTTCTTT. Its translation: CASSGTGGAYTEAFF.

The chain uses TRBV6-5 and TRBJ1-2, with 9 positions matching TRBD1. V lost 8 bases and J lost 5; bases outside the gene matches: 9. Germline V gives CDR1 MNHEY, CDR2 SVGAGI. The CDR3 is made up of 14 amino acids. CDR3 amino acids: CASLGQGIIYGYTF. Written as DNA, the CDR3 is TGTGCCAGCTTAGGACAGGGGATCATATATGGCTACACCTTC.

This chain joins TRBV4-3 and TRBJ2-7, with 7 bases identical to TRBD2. The CDR3 loop spans 14 amino acids. V dropped 1 base and J dropped 3; count of bases not matched to a gene: 3. Germline V lookup: CDR1 LGHNA, CDR2 YSLEER. The CDR3 region has the DNA TGCGCCAGCAGCCAAGCGACTAGCTACTACGAGCAGTACTTC. As protein: CASSQATSYYEQYF.

The rearrangement links TRBV6-4 to TRBJ1-2; D may be TRBD1 (5 bases). Looked up from germline, CDR1 is MRHNA and CDR2 is SNTAGT. Deletions cut 6 bases from V and 4 bases from J, with 15 bases between. The CDR3 extends over 14 amino acids. This CDR3 is CASSSVGGSYGYTF. DNA of the CDR3: TGTGCCAGCAGCAGCGTGGGGGGGTCCTATGGCTACACCTTC.

DNA for the CDR3: TGTGCCAGTGGGACTAGCGTTTACAATGAGCAGTTCTTC. The encoded protein is CASGTSVYNEQFF. The gene calls are TRBV6-1 and TRBJ2-1; 10 bases are a match to TRBD2. Per the germline V gene, CDR1 is MNHNS and CDR2 is SASEGT. This CDR3 is 13 amino acids long. The junction had 3 bases not matched to a gene; V was cut back by 9 bases and J by 4 bases.

V usage is TRBV7-6 and J usage is TRBJ2-1, with D hard to call. V lost 2 bases and J 5 bases, leaving 4 bases between the germline ends. CDR3 length: 12 amino acids. Germline values: CDR1 SGHVS, CDR2 FNYEAQ. In DNA, the CDR3 is TGTGCCAGCAGCTTAACAAACAATGAGCAGTTCTTC. Residues: CASSLTNNEQFF. Supplemented by reference TRBV7-6 and TRBJ2-1, the full variable domain reads GAGVSQSPRYKVTKRGQDVALRCDPISGHVSLYWYRQALGQGPEFLTYFNYEAQQDKSGLPNDRFSAERPEGSISTLTIQRTEQRDSAMYRCASSLTNNEQFFGPGTRLTVL.

In its sample, this clone was seen a few times. V and J are TRBV11-2 and TRBJ1-3, with TRBD1 matching over 8 bases. Germline assignment: CDR1 SGHAT and CDR2 FQNNGV. Germline trimming cut 6 bases from V and 2 bases from J; bases unmatched to any gene: 3. This CDR3 contains 14 residues. The CDR3, as DNA: TGTGCCAGCAGAACAGGGGGACCTGGAAACACCATATATTTT. It encodes CASRTGGPGNTIYF.

This sequence joins TRBV27 and TRBJ1-1; the match to TRBD1 covers 8 bases. CDR1 and CDR2 (germline): MNHEY, SMNVEV (reference sequence). This CDR3 region has 13 residues. The V gene end was trimmed by 6 bases and the J gene end by 5 bases; junction bases not matched to a gene: 5. The CDR3 nucleotides are TGTGCCAGCAGCTTAGACAGGGGTACTGAAGCTTTCTTT. Translating it yields CASSLDRGTEAFF.

This clone came up once. The CDR3 region is CASSQGNTGKIHEQYF. Written as DNA, the CDR3 is TGCGCCAGCAGCCAAGGGAATACAGGGAAAATCCACGAGCAGTACTTC. The chain uses TRBV4-1 and TRBJ2-7; tentatively, D is TRBD1 (6 bases). CDR1 and CDR2 from the germline V gene are MGHRA and YSYEKL. This CDR3 is built from 16 residues. Deletions cut 1 base from V and 5 bases from J, with 18 bases between.

This chain links TRBV28 with TRBJ2-7; 9 bases fit TRBD2. The CDR3 runs 19 residues. The V gene end was trimmed by 2 bases and the J gene end by 0 bases; junction bases not matched to a gene: 14. The germline V gene has CDR1 MDHEN and CDR2 SYDVKM. CDR3 loop: CASSLRAGQGLAHSYEQYF. CDR3 bases: TGTGCCAGCAGTTTAAGGGCCGGGCAGGGACTAGCCCACTCCTACGAGCAGTACTTC.

The chain combines TRBV6-4 with TRBJ2-3, with D tentatively TRBD1 (8 bases). This CDR3 is 15 amino acids long. V shed 4 bases and J shed 2 bases, with 13 bases lying between them. Germline V CDR1 and CDR2: MRHNA, SNTAGT. The CDR3 DNA follows: TGTGCCAGCAGTGTACAGGGGGGGTTCACAGATACGCAGTATTTT. It translates to CASSVQGGFTDTQYF.

The chain has TRBV7-6 and TRBJ2-7, with D maybe TRBD2 (6 bases). CDR1 and CDR2 (germline): SGHVS, FNYEAQ. The V gene lost 3 bases and the J gene lost 4 bases, with 10 bases spanning the gap. This CDR3 is 13 amino acids long. DNA for the CDR3: TGTGCCAGCAGCTTCAGACTAGGGTACGAGCAGTACTTC. Protein sequence: CASSFRLGYEQYF.

This chain links TRBV5-1 with TRBJ2-7; D gene ambiguous. CDR1 and CDR2 from the germline V gene are SGHRS and YFSETQ. The CDR3 sequence is 12 residues long. The V end lost 0 bases, the J end lost 3 bases, and 4 bases lay between the germline ends. CDR3 DNA: TGCGCCAGCAGCTTGGGAGGCTACGAGCAGTACTTC. Protein: CASSLGGYEQYF. Complete variable domain (other parts from reference TRBV5-1 and TRBJ2-7): KAGVTQTPRYLIKTRGQQVTLSCSPISGHRSVSWYQQTPGQGLQFLFEYFSETQRNKGNFPGRFSGRQFSNSRSEMNVSTLELGDSALYLCASSLGGYEQYFGPGTRLTVT.

The rearrangement links TRBV4-2 to TRBJ2-2, with D maybe TRBD1 (6 bases). Germline lookup yields CDR1 LGHNA and CDR2 YNFKEQ. The CDR3 has 15 residues. The ends were cut back, 4 bases at V and 8 bases at J, with 17 bases in the middle. CDR3 region: CASSPGTHDTGELFF. The CDR3 nucleotides read TGTGCCAGCAGCCCCGGGACACACGATACGGGGGAGCTGTTTTTT.

Here the CDR3 reads CASSPTGGRWTDTQYF. In DNA, the CDR3 is TGTGCCAGCAGCCCAACGGGGGGGAGGTGGACAGATACGCAGTATTTT. This sequence joins TRBV7-6 and TRBJ2-3; 8 positions match TRBD2. Germline V CDR1 and CDR2: SGHVS, FNYEAQ. The CDR3 totals 16 residues. Trimming at V came to 5 bases and at J to 3 bases, leaving 10 bases not matched to a gene.

This chain connects TRBV2 to TRBJ2-7, with TRBD1 matching 7 bases. The V and J ends lost 5 bases and 2 bases, in that order; junction bases with no gene match: 9. The germline CDR1 and CDR2 sequences are SNHLY and FYNNEI. The CDR3 totals 15 residues. CDR3 coding DNA: TGTGCCAGCAGTTCAAGGGGACAGAGAACCTACGAGCAGTACTTC. Translated: CASSSRGQRTYEQYF.